The rows below give T cell receptor beta chains drawn from one sample of a study of post-analysis software for immune sequencing data. A single record per CDR3 protein comes from TCRdb applying MiXCR to the PCR reads. The repertoire has about 540,000 distinct CDR3 sequences, roughly 34% of them found once; the top ten carry 6%. The source material was blood. These receptors were collected from a girl aged 2 to 17 with multiple sclerosis. CDR3s include the opening cysteine and the closing phenylalanine or tryptophan. Fields, in order: D gene, CDR3 length, V gene, clone size, J gene, CDR3 protein, CDR3 DNA. The D gene is left open where the match is weak. A row's size may be missing; if present it is once, few, many or a size class.

D: .; length: 13; V: TRBV20-1; size: few; J: TRBJ1-2; CDR3: CSARDGGSYGYTF; DNA: TGCAGTGCTAGAGATGGGGGGAGCTATGGCTACACCTTC
D: TRBD2; length: 14; V: TRBV3-1; size: few; J: TRBJ2-1; CDR3: CASTEAGVEGVWFF; DNA: TGTGCCAGCACCGAAGCGGGGGTAGAGGGGGTGTGGTTCTTC
D: .; length: 14; V: TRBV29-1; size: few; J: TRBJ1-1; CDR3: CSVVFRGLNTEAFF; DNA: TGCAGCGTTGTGTTCAGGGGCTTGAACACTGAAGCTTTCTTT
D: TRBD2; length: 14; V: TRBV7-2; size: .; J: TRBJ2-1; CDR3: CASSLAGLVNEQFF; DNA: TGTGCCAGCAGCTTAGCGGGACTAGTTAATGAGCAGTTCTTC
D: TRBD1; length: 15; V: TRBV20-1; size: few; J: TRBJ1-2; CDR3: CSARGLGQGNYGYTF; DNA: TGCAGTGCTAGAGGTTTGGGACAGGGGAACTATGGCTACACCTTC
D: TRBD1; length: 14; V: TRBV6-5; size: .; J: TRBJ2-7; CDR3: CASGQGNPGNEQYF; DNA: TGTGCCAGTGGACAGGGTAATCCTGGGAATGAGCAGTACTTC
D: .; length: 15; V: TRBV3-1; size: .; J: TRBJ2-5; CDR3: CASSQAQSVGGTQYF; DNA: TGTGCCAGCAGCCAGGCACAGAGCGTTGGGGGGACCCAGTACTTC
D: TRBD2; length: 15; V: TRBV7-3; size: once; J: TRBJ2-7; CDR3: CASSATGTNYNEQYF; DNA: TGTGCCAGCAGCGCCACCGGGACTAACTACAATGAGCAGTACTTC
D: .; length: 19; V: TRBV11-2; size: .; J: TRBJ2-5; CDR3: CASSLGAELGRKYQETQYF; DNA: TGTGCCAGCAGCTTAGGAGCGGAATTGGGAAGAAAGTACCAAGAGACCCAGTACTTC
D: TRBD2; length: 17; V: TRBV11-2; size: .; J: TRBJ2-3; CDR3: CASSLLTSGGRTDTQYF; DNA: TGTGCCAGCAGCCTACTAACTAGCGGGGGCCGCACAGATACGCAGTATTTT
D: .; length: 11; V: TRBV20-1; size: .; J: TRBJ2-1; CDR3: CSSDPRGGQFF; DNA: TGCAGTTCGGACCCCAGGGGGGGGCAGTTCTTC
D: .; length: 16; V: TRBV5-1; size: .; J: TRBJ2-5; CDR3: CASSRGSPGYQETQYF; DNA: TGCGCCAGCAGCCGGGGATCGCCAGGGTACCAAGAGACCCAGTACTTC
D: TRBD1; length: 14; V: TRBV4-2; size: few; J: TRBJ2-7; CDR3: CASSQRTGKYEQYF; DNA: TGTGCCAGCAGCCAAAGGACAGGGAAGTACGAGCAGTACTTC
D: .; length: 14; V: TRBV5-1; size: .; J: TRBJ2-5; CDR3: CASGLNRDQETQYF; DNA: TGCGCCAGCGGCTTAAACAGGGACCAAGAGACCCAGTACTTC
D: .; length: 11; V: TRBV6-5; size: many; J: TRBJ2-5; CDR3: CASGRGKTQYF; DNA: TGTGCCAGCGGGAGGGGGAAGACCCAGTACTTC
D: TRBD1; length: 13; V: TRBV29-1; size: .; J: TRBJ1-2; CDR3: CSAKQGDGYGYTF; DNA: TGCAGCGCAAAACAGGGGGACGGCTATGGCTACACCTTC
D: .; length: 15; V: TRBV6-2/TRBV6-3; size: few; J: TRBJ1-2; CDR3: CASSYEPGIDYGYTF; DNA: TGTGCCAGCAGTTACGAACCGGGTATCGACTATGGCTACACCTTC
D: .; length: 13; V: TRBV13; size: .; J: TRBJ1-1; CDR3: CASSLSRDTEAFF; DNA: TGTGCCAGCAGCTTGTCTAGGGACACTGAAGCTTTCTTT
D: TRBD1; length: 15; V: TRBV27; size: few; J: TRBJ1-2; CDR3: CASRWTGSTSYGYTF; DNA: TGTGCCAGCAGATGGACAGGTTCGACGAGCTATGGCTACACCTTC
D: .; length: 13; V: TRBV7-3; size: many; J: TRBJ2-5; CDR3: CASSRGEGETQYF; DNA: TGTGCCAGCAGCCGCGGCGAGGGAGAGACCCAGTACTTC
D: TRBD1; length: 17; V: TRBV6-5; size: .; J: TRBJ2-1; CDR3: CASSSTLDRGLGNEQFF; DNA: TGTGCCAGCAGTTCTACCCTGGACAGGGGGCTTGGCAATGAGCAGTTCTTC
D: .; length: 12; V: TRBV29-1; size: .; J: TRBJ2-1; CDR3: CSVAGSYNEQFF; DNA: TGCAGCGTGGCCGGGAGCTACAATGAGCAGTTCTTC
D: TRBD1; length: 15; V: TRBV6-5; size: few; J: TRBJ2-7; CDR3: CASSYSGQGADEQYF; DNA: TGTGCCAGCAGTTACTCCGGACAGGGGGCGGACGAGCAGTACTTC
D: TRBD1; length: 15; V: TRBV5-6; size: few; J: TRBJ2-3; CDR3: CASSSPGQGADTQYF; DNA: TGTGCCAGCAGCTCCCCGGGACAGGGGGCAGATACGCAGTATTTT
D: TRBD2; length: 14; V: TRBV20-1; size: few; J: TRBJ2-5; CDR3: CSASRGGRGETQYF; DNA: TGCAGTGCTAGTCGCGGGGGGAGGGGAGAGACCCAGTACTTC
D: .; length: 14; V: TRBV15; size: many; J: TRBJ2-5; CDR3: CATSGNREGETQYF; DNA: TGTGCCACCAGCGGTAACAGGGAGGGCGAGACCCAGTACTTC
D: .; length: 13; V: TRBV24-1; size: .; J: TRBJ1-1; CDR3: CATSGGWNTEAFF; DNA: TGTGCCACCAGTGGGGGTTGGAACACTGAAGCTTTCTTT
D: TRBD1; length: 14; V: TRBV3-1; size: few; J: TRBJ1-2; CDR3: CASSQGTRGHGYTF; DNA: TGTGCCAGCAGCCAAGGTACCAGGGGGCATGGCTACACCTTC
D: .; length: 12; V: TRBV3-1; size: .; J: TRBJ1-2; CDR3: CASSQYGDGYTF; DNA: TGTGCCAGCAGCCAATATGGCGATGGCTACACCTTC
D: .; length: 16; V: TRBV4-1; size: .; J: TRBJ2-3; CDR3: CASSQVPTGGTDTQYF; DNA: TGCGCCAGCAGCCAAGTTCCGACGGGGGGCACAGATACGCAGTATTTT
D: TRBD1; length: 13; V: TRBV6-5; size: few; J: TRBJ1-1; CDR3: CASWDRMNTEAFF; DNA: TGTGCCAGCTGGGACAGGATGAACACTGAAGCTTTCTTT
D: TRBD1; length: 13; V: TRBV10-3; size: .; J: TRBJ1-1; CDR3: CAIAGGQGDEAFF; DNA: TGTGCCATCGCCGGGGGACAGGGTGATGAAGCTTTCTTT
D: .; length: 14; V: TRBV20-1; size: many; J: TRBJ2-3; CDR3: CSARPVASTDTQYF; DNA: TGCAGTGCTAGGCCGGTCGCTAGCACAGATACGCAGTATTTT
D: .; length: 14; V: TRBV28; size: few; J: TRBJ1-1; CDR3: CASSAGFENTEAFF; DNA: TGTGCCAGCAGTGCGGGATTTGAGAACACTGAAGCTTTCTTT
D: .; length: 14; V: TRBV6-6; size: few; J: TRBJ1-2; CDR3: CASSYSTSLNGYTF; DNA: TGTGCCAGCAGTTACTCGACTTCCTTGAATGGCTACACCTTC
D: .; length: 14; V: TRBV25-1; size: many; J: TRBJ2-5; CDR3: CASSVKLPKETQYF; DNA: TGTGCCAGCAGTGTCAAACTACCCAAAGAGACCCAGTACTTC
D: .; length: 14; V: TRBV12-3/TRBV12-4; size: .; J: TRBJ1-1; CDR3: CAPIPGLGDTEAFF; DNA: TGTGCCCCTATTCCGGGACTTGGAGACACTGAAGCTTTCTTT
D: .; length: 15; V: TRBV5-5; size: .; J: TRBJ2-5; CDR3: CASSLGLSGAETQYF; DNA: TGTGCCAGCAGCTTGGGTCTTTCGGGGGCGGAGACCCAGTACTTC
D: .; length: 14; V: TRBV29-1; size: .; J: TRBJ2-1; CDR3: CSAIPSHSYNEQFF; DNA: TGCAGCGCAATCCCAAGTCACTCCTACAATGAGCAGTTCTTC
D: .; length: 15; V: TRBV6-2/TRBV6-3; size: .; J: TRBJ2-7; CDR3: CASSYLGVHRTEQYF; DNA: TGTGCCAGCAGTTACCTCGGGGTCCACAGGACTGAGCAGTACTTC
D: TRBD1; length: 17; V: TRBV18; size: few; J: TRBJ2-6; CDR3: CASSRETGHPGANVLTF; DNA: TGTGCCAGCTCACGAGAGACAGGGCACCCTGGGGCCAACGTCCTGACTTTC
D: .; length: 16; V: TRBV25-1; size: few; J: TRBJ2-3; CDR3: CASSELLGGDTDTQYF; DNA: TGTGCCAGCAGTGAATTGTTGGGGGGAGACACAGATACGCAGTATTTT
D: .; length: 15; V: TRBV7-9; size: few; J: TRBJ1-2; CDR3: CASTQVTTSGDGYTF; DNA: TGTGCCAGCACCCAGGTGACGACATCTGGGGATGGCTACACCTTC
D: TRBD2; length: 16; V: TRBV2; size: .; J: TRBJ2-3; CDR3: CASSPTGTSSFGTQYF; DNA: TGTGCCAGCAGTCCTACCGGGACTAGTTCCTTTGGTACGCAGTATTTT
D: .; length: 13; V: TRBV29-1; size: .; J: TRBJ1-2; CDR3: CSVEESTRYGYTF; DNA: TGCAGCGTTGAAGAATCTACCCGCTATGGCTACACCTTC
D: TRBD1; length: 14; V: TRBV9; size: .; J: TRBJ2-5; CDR3: CASSVDTGGETQYF; DNA: TGTGCCAGCAGCGTAGACACAGGGGGGGAGACCCAGTACTTC
D: TRBD2; length: 15; V: TRBV5-1; size: .; J: TRBJ2-7; CDR3: CASSSTSGGSYEQYF; DNA: TGCGCCAGCAGCTCTACTAGCGGGGGTTCCTACGAGCAGTACTTC
D: TRBD1; length: 12; V: TRBV2; size: .; J: TRBJ2-5; CDR3: CASSTGQETQYF; DNA: TGTGCCAGCAGCACGGGACAGGAGACCCAGTACTTC
D: .; length: 12; V: TRBV12-3/TRBV12-4; size: .; J: TRBJ1-1; CDR3: CASSFTGTEAFF; DNA: TGTGCCAGCAGTTTTACCGGCACTGAAGCTTTCTTT
D: .; length: 16; V: TRBV5-1; size: .; J: TRBJ2-3; CDR3: CASSLDRTYSTDTQYF; DNA: TGCGCCAGCAGCTTGGATCGGACATATAGCACAGATACGCAGTATTTT
D: .; length: 16; V: TRBV13; size: .; J: TRBJ2-3; CDR3: CASSSAPGGITDTQYF; DNA: TGTGCCAGCAGCTCCGCCCCCGGAGGGATCACAGATACGCAGTATTTT
D: .; length: 14; V: TRBV7-9; size: few; J: TRBJ2-1; CDR3: CASSLVEGWAEQFF; DNA: TGTGCCAGCAGCCTAGTGGAGGGGTGGGCTGAGCAGTTCTTC
D: TRBD2; length: 17; V: TRBV7-3; size: few; J: TRBJ2-1; CDR3: CASSPTGTSGAYNEQFF; DNA: TGTGCCAGCAGCCCAACCGGGACTAGCGGCGCCTACAATGAGCAGTTCTTC
D: .; length: 13; V: TRBV29-1; size: few; J: TRBJ2-3; CDR3: CSVELASTDTQYF; DNA: TGCAGCGTTGAGCTTGCCTCCACAGATACGCAGTATTTT
D: TRBD1; length: 12; V: TRBV25-1; size: .; J: TRBJ1-2; CDR3: CASKGQGTGHTF; DNA: TGTGCCAGCAAGGGACAGGGAACAGGCCACACCTTC